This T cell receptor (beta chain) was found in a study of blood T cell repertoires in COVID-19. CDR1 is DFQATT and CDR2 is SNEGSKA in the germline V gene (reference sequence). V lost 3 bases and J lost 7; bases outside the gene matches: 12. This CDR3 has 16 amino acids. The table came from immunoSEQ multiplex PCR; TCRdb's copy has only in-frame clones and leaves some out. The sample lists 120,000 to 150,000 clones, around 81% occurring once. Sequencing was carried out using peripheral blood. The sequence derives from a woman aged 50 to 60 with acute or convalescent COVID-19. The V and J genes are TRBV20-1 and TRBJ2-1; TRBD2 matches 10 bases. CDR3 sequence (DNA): TGCAGTGCTAGTAGTTTGAGCGGGGGGGCATCGAATGAGCAGTTCTTC. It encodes CSASSLSGGASNEQFF.